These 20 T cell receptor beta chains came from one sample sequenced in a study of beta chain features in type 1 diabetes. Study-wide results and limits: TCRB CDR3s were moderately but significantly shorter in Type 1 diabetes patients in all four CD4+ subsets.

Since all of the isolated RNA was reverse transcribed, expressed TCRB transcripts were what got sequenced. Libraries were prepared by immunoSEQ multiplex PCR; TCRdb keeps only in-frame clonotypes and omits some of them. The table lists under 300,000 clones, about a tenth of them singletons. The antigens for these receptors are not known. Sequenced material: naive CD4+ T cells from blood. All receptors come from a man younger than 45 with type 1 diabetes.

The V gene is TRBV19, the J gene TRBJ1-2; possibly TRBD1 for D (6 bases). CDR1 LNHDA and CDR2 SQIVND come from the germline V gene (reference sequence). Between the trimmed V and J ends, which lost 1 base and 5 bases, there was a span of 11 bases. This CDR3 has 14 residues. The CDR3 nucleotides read TGTGCCAGTAGTATAGCGTCCGGACAGTATGGCTACACCTTC. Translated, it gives CASSIASGQYGYTF.

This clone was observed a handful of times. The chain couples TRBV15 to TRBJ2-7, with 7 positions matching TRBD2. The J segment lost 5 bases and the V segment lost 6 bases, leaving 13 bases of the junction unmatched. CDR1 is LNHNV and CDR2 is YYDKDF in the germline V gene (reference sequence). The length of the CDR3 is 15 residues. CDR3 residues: CATRPRGDGADEQYF. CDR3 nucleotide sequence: TGTGCCACCAGGCCCCGGGGGGATGGGGCCGACGAGCAGTACTTC. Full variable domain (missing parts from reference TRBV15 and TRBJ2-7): DAMVIQNPRYQVTQFGKPVTLSCSQTLNHNVMYWYQQKSSQAPKLLFHYYDKDFNNEADTPDNFQSRRPNTSFCFLDIRSPGLGDTAMYLCATRPRGDGADEQYFGPGTRLTVT.

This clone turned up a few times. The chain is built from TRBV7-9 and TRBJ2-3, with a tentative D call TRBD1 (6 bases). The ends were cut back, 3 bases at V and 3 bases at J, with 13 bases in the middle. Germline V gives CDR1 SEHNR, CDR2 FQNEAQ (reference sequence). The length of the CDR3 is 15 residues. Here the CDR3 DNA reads TGTGCCAGCAGCTTTGGGACATCGCCAACAGATACGCAGTATTTT. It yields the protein CASSFGTSPTDTQYF.

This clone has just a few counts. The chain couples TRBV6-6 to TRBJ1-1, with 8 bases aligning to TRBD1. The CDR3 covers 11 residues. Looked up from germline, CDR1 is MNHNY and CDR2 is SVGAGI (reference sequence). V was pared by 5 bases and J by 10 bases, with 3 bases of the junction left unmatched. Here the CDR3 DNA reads TGTGCCAGCAGTCGGGGGACAGGAGCTTTCTTT. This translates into CASSRGTGAFF.

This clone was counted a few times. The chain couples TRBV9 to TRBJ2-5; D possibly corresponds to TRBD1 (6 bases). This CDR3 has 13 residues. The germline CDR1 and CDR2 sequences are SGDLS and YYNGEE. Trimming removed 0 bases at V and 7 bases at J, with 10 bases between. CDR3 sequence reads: CASSVEQGSTQYF. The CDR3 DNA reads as TGTGCCAGCAGCGTAGAACAGGGCTCGACCCAGTACTTC.

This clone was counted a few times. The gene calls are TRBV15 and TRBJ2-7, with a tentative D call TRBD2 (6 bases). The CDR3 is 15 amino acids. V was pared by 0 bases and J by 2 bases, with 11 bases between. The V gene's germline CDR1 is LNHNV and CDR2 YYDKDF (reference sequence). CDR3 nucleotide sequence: TGTGCCACCAGCAGAGATCTGGGACTCACCTACGAGCAGTACTTC. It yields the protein CATSRDLGLTYEQYF.

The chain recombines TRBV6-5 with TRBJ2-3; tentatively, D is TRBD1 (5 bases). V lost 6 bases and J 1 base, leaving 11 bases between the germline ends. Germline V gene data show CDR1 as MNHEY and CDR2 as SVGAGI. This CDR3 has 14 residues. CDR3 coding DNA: TGTGCCAGCAGCTTTAGGACACGCACAGATACGCAGTATTTT. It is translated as CASSFRTRTDTQYF.

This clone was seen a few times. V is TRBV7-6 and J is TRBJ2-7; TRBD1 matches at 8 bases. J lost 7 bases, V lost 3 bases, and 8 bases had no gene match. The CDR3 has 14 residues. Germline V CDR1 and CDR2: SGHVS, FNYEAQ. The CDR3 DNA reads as TGTGCCAGCAGCTTTGGACAGGGATGGGAAGAGCAGTACTTC. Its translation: CASSFGQGWEEQYF.

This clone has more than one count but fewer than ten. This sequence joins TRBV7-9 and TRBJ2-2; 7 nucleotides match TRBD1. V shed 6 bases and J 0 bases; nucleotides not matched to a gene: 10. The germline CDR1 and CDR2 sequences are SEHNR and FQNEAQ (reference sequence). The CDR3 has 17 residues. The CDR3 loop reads CASRRSMDRTNTGELFF. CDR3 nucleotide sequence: TGTGCCAGCAGACGCTCTATGGACAGGACGAACACCGGGGAGCTGTTTTTT.

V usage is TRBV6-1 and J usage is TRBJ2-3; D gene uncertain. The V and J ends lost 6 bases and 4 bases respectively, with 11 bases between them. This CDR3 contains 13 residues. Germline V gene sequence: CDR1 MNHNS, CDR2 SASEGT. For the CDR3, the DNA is TGTGCCAGCAGACCCGCGTCCCCAGATACGCAGTATTTT. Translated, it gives CASRPASPDTQYF.

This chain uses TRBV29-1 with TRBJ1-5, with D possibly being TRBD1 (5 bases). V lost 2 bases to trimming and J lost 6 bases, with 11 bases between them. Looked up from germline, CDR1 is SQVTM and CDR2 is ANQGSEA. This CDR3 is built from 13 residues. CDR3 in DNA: TGCAGCGTTGAACTAGGGGCCGGTCAGCCCCAGCATTTT. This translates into CSVELGAGQPQHF.

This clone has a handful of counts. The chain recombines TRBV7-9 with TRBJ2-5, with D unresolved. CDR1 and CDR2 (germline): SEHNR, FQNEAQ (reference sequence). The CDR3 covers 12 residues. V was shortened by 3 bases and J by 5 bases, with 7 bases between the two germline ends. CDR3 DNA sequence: TGTGCCAGCAGCTTTCAATTGGAGACCCAGTACTTC. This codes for CASSFQLETQYF.

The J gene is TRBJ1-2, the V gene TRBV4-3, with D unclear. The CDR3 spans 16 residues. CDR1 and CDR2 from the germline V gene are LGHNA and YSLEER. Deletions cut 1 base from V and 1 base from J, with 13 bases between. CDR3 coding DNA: TGCGCCAGCAGCCAAGCACCGCTCAACTATAACTATGGCTACACCTTC. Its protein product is CASSQAPLNYNYGYTF.

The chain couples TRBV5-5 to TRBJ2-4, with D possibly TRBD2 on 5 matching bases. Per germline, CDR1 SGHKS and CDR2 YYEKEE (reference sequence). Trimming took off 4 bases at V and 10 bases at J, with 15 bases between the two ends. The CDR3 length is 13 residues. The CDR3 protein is CASSHRESGIQYF. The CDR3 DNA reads TGTGCCAGCAGCCACCGCGAGTCGGGGATTCAGTACTTC.

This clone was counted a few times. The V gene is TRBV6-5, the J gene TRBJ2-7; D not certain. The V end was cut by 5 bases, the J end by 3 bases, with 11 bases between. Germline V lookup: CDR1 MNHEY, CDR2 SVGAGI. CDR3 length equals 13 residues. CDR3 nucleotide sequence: TGTGCCAGCAGTCACCGAGGTGGCTACGAGCAGTACTTC. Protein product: CASSHRGGYEQYF.

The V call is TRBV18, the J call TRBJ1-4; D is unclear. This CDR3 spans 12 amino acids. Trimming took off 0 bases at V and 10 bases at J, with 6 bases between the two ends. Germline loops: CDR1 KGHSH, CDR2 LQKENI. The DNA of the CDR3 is TGTGCCAGCTCACCACCGACTGGAAAACTGTTTTTT. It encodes CASSPPTGKLFF.

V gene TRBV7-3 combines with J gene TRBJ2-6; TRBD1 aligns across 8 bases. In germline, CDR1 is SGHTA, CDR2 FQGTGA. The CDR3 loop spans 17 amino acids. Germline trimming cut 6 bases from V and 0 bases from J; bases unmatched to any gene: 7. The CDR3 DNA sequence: TGTGCCAGCAGTTTGGACAGGGAGGTCTCTGGGGCCAACGTCCTGACTTTC. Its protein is CASSLDREVSGANVLTF.

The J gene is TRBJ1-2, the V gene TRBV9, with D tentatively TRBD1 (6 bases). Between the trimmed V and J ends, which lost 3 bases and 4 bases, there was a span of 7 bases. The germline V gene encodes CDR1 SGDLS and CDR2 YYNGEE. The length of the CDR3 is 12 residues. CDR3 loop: CASSGTVYGYTF. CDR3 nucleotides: TGTGCCAGCAGCGGGACAGTCTATGGCTACACCTTC.

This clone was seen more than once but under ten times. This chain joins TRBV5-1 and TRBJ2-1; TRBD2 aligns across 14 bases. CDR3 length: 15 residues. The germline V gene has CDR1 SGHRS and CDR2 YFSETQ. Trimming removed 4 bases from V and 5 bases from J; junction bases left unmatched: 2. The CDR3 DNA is TGCGCCAGCAGCCGGGGACTAGCGGGGGACAATGAGCAGTTCTTC. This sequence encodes CASSRGLAGDNEQFF.

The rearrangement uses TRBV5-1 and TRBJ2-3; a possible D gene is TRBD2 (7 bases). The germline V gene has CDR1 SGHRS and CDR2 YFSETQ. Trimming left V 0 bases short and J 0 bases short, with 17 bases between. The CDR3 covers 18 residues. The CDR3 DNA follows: TGCGCCAGCAGCTTGGCGGGGGGCGCATCCACTAGCACAGATACGCAGTATTTT. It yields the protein CASSLAGGASTSTDTQYF.